These T cell receptor beta chains were read from a single sample in a study of blood T cell repertoires in COVID-19. Assay: immunoSEQ multiplex PCR; the TCRdb copy retains only in-frame clones and omits some. The table lists 65,000 to 100,000 clones, about 80% of them singletons, with around 13% in the top ten. Material: peripheral blood. These receptors were collected from a human donor in a cohort sampled during active COVID-19. Each CDR3 is given with its conserved first and last residue. The D gene is left open where the match is weak. Clone sizes are given selectively: once, few, many, or a class where the clone is expanded.

size: NA
V: TRBV5-6
J: TRBJ2-3
D: NA
CDR3: CASSLGRGLVDTQYF
DNA: TGTGCCAGCAGCTTGGGGAGGGGGCTTGTCGATACGCAGTATTTT

size: NA
V: TRBV19
J: TRBJ1-1
D: TRBD1
CDR3: CASSQRQGAMNTEAFF
DNA: TGTGCCAGTAGTCAAAGACAGGGAGCTATGAACACTGAAGCTTTCTTT

size: NA
V: TRBV7-9
J: TRBJ2-3
D: TRBD2
CDR3: CASSLDLSGGGDTQYF
DNA: TGTGCCAGCAGCTTAGATCTTAGCGGGGGTGGAGATACGCAGTATTTT

size: NA
V: TRBV27
J: TRBJ2-5
D: NA
CDR3: CASSHGTSQETQYF
DNA: TGTGCCAGCAGCCACGGGACAAGCCAAGAGACCCAGTACTTC

size: few
V: TRBV5-5
J: TRBJ1-6
D: NA
CDR3: CASGWQGNNSPLHF
DNA: TGTGCCAGCGGCTGGCAGGGGAATAATTCACCCCTCCACTTT

size: NA
V: TRBV9
J: TRBJ2-3
D: NA
CDR3: CASSLGPGTDTQYF
DNA: TGTGCCAGCAGCCTAGGGCCCGGCACAGATACGCAGTATTTT

size: once
V: TRBV5-4
J: TRBJ1-2
D: NA
CDR3: CASTLGGEVHGYTF
DNA: TGTGCCAGCACCCTTGGGGGGGAAGTGCATGGCTACACCTTC

size: NA
V: TRBV24-1
J: TRBJ2-2
D: NA
CDR3: CATSDRNTGELFF
DNA: TGTGCCACCAGTGACAGAAACACCGGGGAGCTGTTTTTT

size: NA
V: TRBV6-5
J: TRBJ2-1
D: TRBD1
CDR3: CASSYRDRGHNEQFF
DNA: TGTGCCAGCAGTTACCGGGACAGGGGGCACAATGAGCAGTTCTTC

size: NA
V: TRBV5-1
J: TRBJ1-1
D: NA
CDR3: CASSLDRSQGRYTEAFF
DNA: TGCGCCAGCAGCTTGGACAGATCACAAGGCCGGTACACTGAAGCTTTCTTT

size: few
V: TRBV5-6
J: TRBJ2-2
D: TRBD1
CDR3: CASSPRGQGATGELFF
DNA: TGTGCCAGCAGCCCCCGGGGACAGGGGGCGACCGGGGAGCTGTTTTTT

size: NA
V: TRBV27
J: TRBJ2-3
D: NA
CDR3: CASSFQVVDTQYF
DNA: TGTGCCAGCAGTTTCCAGGTGGTAGATACGCAGTATTTT

size: NA
V: TRBV5-5
J: TRBJ2-2
D: TRBD2
CDR3: CASSYWTGGTGELFF
DNA: TGTGCCAGCAGCTACTGGACGGGGGGGACCGGGGAGCTGTTTTTT

size: NA
V: TRBV27
J: TRBJ2-4
D: TRBD2
CDR3: CASSLWTSGGAVRAKNIQYF
DNA: TGTGCCAGCAGTTTATGGACTAGCGGGGGGGCCGTAAGGGCCAAAAACATTCAGTACTTC

size: NA
V: TRBV29-1
J: TRBJ2-2
D: NA
CDR3: CSVRGGPGTQNTGELFF
DNA: TGCAGCGTGAGGGGGGGCCCCGGGACACAGAACACCGGGGAGCTGTTTTTT

size: NA
V: TRBV30
J: TRBJ1-2
D: NA
CDR3: CAWSVREGSYGYTF
DNA: TGTGCCTGGAGTGTACGGGAGGGGAGCTATGGCTACACCTTC

size: once
V: TRBV18
J: TRBJ2-5
D: NA
CDR3: CASSHKSGETQYF
DNA: TGTGCCAGCTCACACAAATCGGGGGAGACCCAGTACTTC

size: NA
V: TRBV10-3
J: TRBJ2-1
D: TRBD2
CDR3: CAISDWTSGGNEQFF
DNA: TGTGCCATCAGTGACTGGACTAGCGGGGGCAATGAGCAGTTCTTC

size: few
V: TRBV10-1
J: TRBJ2-2
D: TRBD1
CDR3: CASSERVTGMAGELFF
DNA: TGCGCCAGCAGTGAGAGAGTGACAGGGATGGCCGGGGAGCTGTTTTTT

size: NA
V: TRBV6-5
J: TRBJ2-7
D: TRBD1
CDR3: CASRGTVTYEQYF
DNA: TGTGCCAGCAGGGGGACAGTAACCTACGAGCAGTACTTC

size: once
V: TRBV19
J: TRBJ2-2
D: NA
CDR3: CASILRAGGTGELFF
DNA: TGTGCCAGTATCCTAAGGGCAGGGGGGACCGGGGAGCTGTTTTTT

size: NA
V: TRBV7-9
J: TRBJ1-1
D: NA
CDR3: CASSLGGTANTEAFF
DNA: TGTGCCAGCAGCTTAGGCGGTACGGCGAACACTGAAGCTTTCTTT

size: NA
V: TRBV4-1
J: TRBJ1-1
D: TRBD1
CDR3: CASSTPGQEDGAFF
DNA: TGCGCCAGCAGCACACCGGGACAGGAGGATGGAGCTTTCTTT

size: NA
V: TRBV9
J: TRBJ2-3
D: NA
CDR3: CASSVVIPLGTDTQYF
DNA: TGTGCCAGCAGCGTAGTTATCCCACTCGGCACAGATACGCAGTATTTT

size: NA
V: TRBV4-2
J: TRBJ2-2
D: TRBD2
CDR3: CASSQDSRTGGRYGELFF
DNA: TGTGCCAGCAGCCAAGATTCTAGGACGGGGGGGCGTTACGGGGAGCTGTTTTTT

size: few
V: TRBV11-2
J: TRBJ2-2
D: NA
CDR3: CASSLATPNTGELFF
DNA: TGTGCCAGCAGCTTAGCCACACCGAACACCGGGGAGCTGTTTTTT

size: NA
V: TRBV2
J: TRBJ1-1
D: NA
CDR3: CASREGGYTEAFF
DNA: TGTGCCAGCAGGGAGGGGGGGTATACTGAAGCTTTCTTT

size: NA
V: TRBV28
J: TRBJ1-2
D: NA
CDR3: CASSLVSRSYGYTF
DNA: TGTGCCAGCAGTTTAGTGAGCCGGAGCTATGGCTACACCTTC

size: NA
V: TRBV3-1/TRBV3-2
J: TRBJ2-7
D: NA
CDR3: CASSQDHTNYEQYF
DNA: TGTGCCAGCAGCCAAGATCACACCAATTACGAGCAGTACTTC

size: NA
V: TRBV5-4
J: TRBJ2-7
D: NA
CDR3: CASSTPTDEQYF
DNA: TGTGCCAGCAGCACTCCTACGGACGAGCAGTACTTC

size: NA
V: TRBV6-5
J: TRBJ2-7
D: NA
CDR3: CASRGGVASYEQYF
DNA: TGTGCCAGCAGGGGGGGAGTGGCGTCCTACGAGCAGTACTTC

size: few
V: TRBV7-9
J: TRBJ2-6
D: TRBD1
CDR3: CASSLGVGQGANVLTF
DNA: TGTGCCAGCAGCTTAGGGGTAGGACAGGGCGCCAACGTCCTGACTTTC